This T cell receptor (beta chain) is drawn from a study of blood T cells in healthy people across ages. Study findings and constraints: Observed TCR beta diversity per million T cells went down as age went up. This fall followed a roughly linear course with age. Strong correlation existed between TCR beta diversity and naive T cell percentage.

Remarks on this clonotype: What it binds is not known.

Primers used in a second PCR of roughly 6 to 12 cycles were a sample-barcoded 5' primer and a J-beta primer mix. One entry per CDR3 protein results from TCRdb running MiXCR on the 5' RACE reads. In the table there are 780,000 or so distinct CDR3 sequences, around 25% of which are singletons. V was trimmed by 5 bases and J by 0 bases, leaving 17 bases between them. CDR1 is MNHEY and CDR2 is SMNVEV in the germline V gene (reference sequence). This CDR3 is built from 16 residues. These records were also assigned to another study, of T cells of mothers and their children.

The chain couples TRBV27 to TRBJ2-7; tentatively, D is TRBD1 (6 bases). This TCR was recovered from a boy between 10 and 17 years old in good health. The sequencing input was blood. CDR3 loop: CASSQSQGILSYEQYF. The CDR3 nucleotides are TGTGCCAGCAGTCAATCCCAGGGGATCCTCTCCTACGAGCAGTACTTC.